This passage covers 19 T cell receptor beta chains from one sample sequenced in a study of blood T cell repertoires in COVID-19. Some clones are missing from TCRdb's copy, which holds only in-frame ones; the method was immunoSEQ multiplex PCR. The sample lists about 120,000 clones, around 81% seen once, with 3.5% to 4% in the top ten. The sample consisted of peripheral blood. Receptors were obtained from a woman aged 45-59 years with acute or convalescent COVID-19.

CDR3 region: CASSFRDYGYTF. CDR3 nucleotides: TGTGCCAGCAGTTTTCGAGACTATGGCTACACCTTC. The chain recombines TRBV12-3 or TRBV12-4 with TRBJ1-2, with no clear D. With 3 bases removed from V and 3 bases from J, the gap between germline ends came to 5 bases. The CDR3 totals 12 residues.

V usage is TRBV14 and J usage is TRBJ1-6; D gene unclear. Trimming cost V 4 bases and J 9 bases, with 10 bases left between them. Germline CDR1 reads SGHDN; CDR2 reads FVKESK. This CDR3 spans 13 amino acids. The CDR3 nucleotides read TGTGCCAGCAGCCCCTTCTGGGCTTCACCCCTCCACTTT. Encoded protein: CASSPFWASPLHF.

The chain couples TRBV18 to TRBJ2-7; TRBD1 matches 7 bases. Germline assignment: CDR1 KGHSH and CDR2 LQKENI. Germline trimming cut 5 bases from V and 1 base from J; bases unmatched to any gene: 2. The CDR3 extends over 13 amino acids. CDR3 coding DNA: TGTGCCAGCTCAAACAGGGGTTCCTACGAGCAGTACTTC. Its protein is CASSNRGSYEQYF.

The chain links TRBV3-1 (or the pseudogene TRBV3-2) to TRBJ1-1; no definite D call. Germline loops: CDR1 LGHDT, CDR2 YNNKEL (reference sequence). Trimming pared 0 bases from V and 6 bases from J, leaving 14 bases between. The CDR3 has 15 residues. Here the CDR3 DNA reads TGTGCCAGCAGCCAAGATTACAGTCAATGGGCTGAAGCTTTCTTT. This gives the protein CASSQDYSQWAEAFF.

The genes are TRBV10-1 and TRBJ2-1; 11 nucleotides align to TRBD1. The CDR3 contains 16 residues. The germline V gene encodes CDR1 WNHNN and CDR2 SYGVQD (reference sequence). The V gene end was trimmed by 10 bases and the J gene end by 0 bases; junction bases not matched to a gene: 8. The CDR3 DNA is TGCGCCACCCAAGCCGGGACAGGGGGCTCCTACAATGAGCAGTTCTTC. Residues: CATQAGTGGSYNEQFF.

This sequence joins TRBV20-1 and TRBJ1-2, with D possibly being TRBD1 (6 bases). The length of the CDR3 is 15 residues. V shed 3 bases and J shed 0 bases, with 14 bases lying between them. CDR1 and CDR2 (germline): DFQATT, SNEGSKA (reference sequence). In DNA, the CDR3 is TGCAGTGCTAGTCTCCGGGACAAATCTAACTATGGCTACACCTTC. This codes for CSASLRDKSNYGYTF.

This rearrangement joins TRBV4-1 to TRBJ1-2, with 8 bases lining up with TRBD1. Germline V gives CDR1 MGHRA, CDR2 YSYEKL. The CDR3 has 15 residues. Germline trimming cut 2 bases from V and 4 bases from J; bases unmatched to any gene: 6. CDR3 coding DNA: TGCGCCAGCAGCCAAACCAGACAGGGGTTCTATGGCTACACCTTC. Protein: CASSQTRQGFYGYTF.

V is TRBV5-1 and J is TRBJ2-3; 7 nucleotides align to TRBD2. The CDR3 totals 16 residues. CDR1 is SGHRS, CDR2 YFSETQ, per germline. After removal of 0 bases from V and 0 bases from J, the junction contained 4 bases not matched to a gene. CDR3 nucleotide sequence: TGCGCCAGCAGCTTGGAGTCTAGCGGAAGCACAGATACGCAGTATTTT. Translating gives CASSLESSGSTDTQYF.

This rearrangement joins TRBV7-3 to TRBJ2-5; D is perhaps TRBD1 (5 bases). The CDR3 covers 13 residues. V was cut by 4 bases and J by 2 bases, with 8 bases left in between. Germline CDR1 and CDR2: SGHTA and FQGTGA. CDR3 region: CASSSGSQETQYF. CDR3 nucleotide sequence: TGTGCCAGCAGCTCAGGGTCACAAGAGACCCAGTACTTC.

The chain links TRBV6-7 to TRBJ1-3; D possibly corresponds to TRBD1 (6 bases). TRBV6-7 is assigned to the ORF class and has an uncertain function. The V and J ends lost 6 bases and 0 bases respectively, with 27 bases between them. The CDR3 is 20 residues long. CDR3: CASRSDRFPFCSLSGNTIYF. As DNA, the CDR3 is TGTGCCAGCAGATCGGACAGATTTCCTTTTTGCTCCCTCTCTGGAAACACCATATATTTT.

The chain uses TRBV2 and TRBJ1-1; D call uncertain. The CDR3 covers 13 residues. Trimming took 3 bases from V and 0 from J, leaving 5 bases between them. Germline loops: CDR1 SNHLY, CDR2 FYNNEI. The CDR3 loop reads CASSEAVNTEAFF. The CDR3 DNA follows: TGTGCCAGCAGTGAGGCCGTGAACACTGAAGCTTTCTTT.

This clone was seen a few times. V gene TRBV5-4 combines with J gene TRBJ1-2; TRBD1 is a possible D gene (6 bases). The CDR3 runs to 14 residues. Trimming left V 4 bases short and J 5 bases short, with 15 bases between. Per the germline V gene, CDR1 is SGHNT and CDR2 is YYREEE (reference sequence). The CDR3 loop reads CASSIWTENYGYTF. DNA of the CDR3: TGTGCCAGCAGCATCTGGACAGAGAATTATGGCTACACCTTC.

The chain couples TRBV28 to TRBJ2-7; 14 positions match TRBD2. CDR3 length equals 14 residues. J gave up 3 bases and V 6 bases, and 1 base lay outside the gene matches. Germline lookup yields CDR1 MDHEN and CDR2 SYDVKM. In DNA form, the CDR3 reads TGTGCCAGCAGGGGACTAGCGGGAGACTACGAGCAGTACTTC. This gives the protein CASRGLAGDYEQYF.

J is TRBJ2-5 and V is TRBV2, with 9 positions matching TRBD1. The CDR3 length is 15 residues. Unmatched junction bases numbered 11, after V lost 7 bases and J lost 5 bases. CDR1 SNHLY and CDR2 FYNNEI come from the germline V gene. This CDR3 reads CASTRDRVIVETQYF. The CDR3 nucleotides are TGTGCCAGCACTAGGGACAGGGTAATTGTGGAGACCCAGTACTTC.

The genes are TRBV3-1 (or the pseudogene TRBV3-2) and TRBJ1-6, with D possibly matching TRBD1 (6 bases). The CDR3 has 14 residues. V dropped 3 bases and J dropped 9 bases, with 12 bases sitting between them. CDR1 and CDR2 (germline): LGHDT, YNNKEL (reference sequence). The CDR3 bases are TGTGCCAGCAGCCAGGGGGCGAATGGTTCACCCCTCCACTTT. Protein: CASSQGANGSPLHF.

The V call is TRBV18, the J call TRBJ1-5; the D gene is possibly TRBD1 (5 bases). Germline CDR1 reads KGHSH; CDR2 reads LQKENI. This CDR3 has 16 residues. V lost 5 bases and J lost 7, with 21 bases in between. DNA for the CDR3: TGTGCCAGCTCATACGATCAGGGTGGCGGGGAACAGCCCCAGCATTTT. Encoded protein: CASSYDQGGGEQPQHF.

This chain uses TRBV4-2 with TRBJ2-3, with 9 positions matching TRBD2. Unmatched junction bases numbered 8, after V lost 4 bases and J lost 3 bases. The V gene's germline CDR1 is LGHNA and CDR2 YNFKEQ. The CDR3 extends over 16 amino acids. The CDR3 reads CASSREPGLATDTQYF. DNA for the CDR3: TGTGCCAGCAGCCGCGAACCGGGACTAGCAACAGATACGCAGTATTTT.

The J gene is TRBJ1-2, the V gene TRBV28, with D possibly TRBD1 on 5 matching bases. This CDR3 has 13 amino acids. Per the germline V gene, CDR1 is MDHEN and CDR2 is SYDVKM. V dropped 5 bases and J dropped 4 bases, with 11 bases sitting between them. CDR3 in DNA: TGTGCCAGCAGTGAGGCAGGGATCTATGGCTACACCTTC. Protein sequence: CASSEAGIYGYTF.

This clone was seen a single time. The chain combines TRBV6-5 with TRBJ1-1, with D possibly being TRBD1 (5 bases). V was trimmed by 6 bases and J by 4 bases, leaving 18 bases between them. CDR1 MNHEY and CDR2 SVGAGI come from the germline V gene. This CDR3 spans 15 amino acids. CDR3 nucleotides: TGTGCCAGCAGAGCTTTCGGGGGGAAGGGCACTGAAGCTTTCTTT. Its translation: CASRAFGGKGTEAFF.